What follows is one TCR beta chain and its context. These data belong to a study of T cell responses to AZD1222 COVID-19 vaccine. V shed 4 bases and J shed 7 bases, with 13 bases lying between them. The CDR3 is made up of 13 amino acids. Germline V gives CDR1 SQVTM, CDR2 ANQGSEA. Libraries were prepared by immunoSEQ multiplex PCR; TCRdb keeps only in-frame clonotypes and omits some of them. In the table there are about 130,000 clones, roughly 92% of which are singletons. The V gene is TRBV29-1, the J gene TRBJ1-4; D not certain. The clonotype originates from an adult who received the AZD1222 COVID-19 vaccine. The source material was peripheral blood, sampled 28 days after the second AZD1222 dose. This chain's CDR3 is CSVASKGGEKLFF. DNA for the CDR3: TGCAGCGTTGCCAGCAAAGGTGGTGAAAAACTGTTTTTT.